The 21 T cell receptor beta chains in this list originate from one sample, sequenced in a study of shared T cell receptors in the human thymus. Some clones are missing from TCRdb's copy, which holds only in-frame ones; the method was immunoSEQ multiplex PCR. Altogether hundreds of thousands of clones are present, roughly 90% being singletons, with the ten largest covering over 0.008%. This sample was shared with a second study, whose subject was human thymus T cells.

Specimen: thymocytes. These receptors were taken from a boy under two years old with a congenital heart defect.

The CDR3 loop is CASTLRLAGGLDEQFF. The CDR3 nucleotides read TGTGCCAGCACCCTAAGACTAGCGGGAGGTCTGGATGAGCAGTTCTTC. V usage is TRBV7-9 and J usage is TRBJ2-1; 13 bases line up with TRBD2. V shed 7 bases, J shed 8 bases, and the junction held 11 bases outside the gene matches. Germline V CDR1 and CDR2: SEHNR, FQNEAQ (reference sequence). The CDR3 totals 16 residues.

The V and J genes are TRBV6-1 and TRBJ2-3; D might be TRBD2 (6 bases). The CDR3 has 15 amino acids. V was pared by 2 bases and J by 6 bases, with 15 bases between. Germline CDR1 and CDR2: MNHNS and SASEGT. CDR3 DNA sequence: TGTGCCAGCAGTGAACTAGCGCCACTCCCCGATACGCAGTATTTT. Amino acids: CASSELAPLPDTQYF.

The rearrangement uses TRBV9 and TRBJ2-3, with 7 bases matching TRBD2. The J segment lost 0 bases and the V segment lost 0 bases, leaving 10 bases of the junction unmatched. The CDR3 runs to 18 residues. CDR1 is SGDLS, CDR2 YYNGEE, per germline. The CDR3 DNA reads TGTGCCAGCAGCGTAGAAGCGGGACCGATCCCCAGCACAGATACGCAGTATTTT. Protein sequence: CASSVEAGPIPSTDTQYF.

V gene TRBV15 combines with J gene TRBJ1-1, with a possible D match to TRBD1 (6 bases). The CDR3 runs 16 residues. Germline V gene sequence: CDR1 LNHNV, CDR2 YYDKDF (reference sequence). With 1 base removed from V and 1 base from J, the gap between germline ends came to 13 bases. CDR3 sequence (DNA): TGTGCCACCAGCAGAGTTCTCGCACAGGGGAACACTGAAGCTTTCTTT. As protein: CATSRVLAQGNTEAFF.

CDR3 sequence reads: CASNHPPGQDINEQFF. CDR3 sequence (DNA): TGCGCCAGCAACCACCCCCCGGGCCAGGACATCAATGAGCAGTTCTTC. J is TRBJ2-1 and V is TRBV23-1; D is perhaps TRBD1 (5 bases). TRBV23-1 is placed among ORFs of uncertain function. Trimming left V 7 bases short and J 6 bases short, with 22 bases between. This CDR3 spans 16 amino acids.

The chain combines TRBV6-5 with TRBJ2-2, with 10 bases identical to TRBD1. This CDR3 has 13 amino acids. The ends lost 6 bases at V and 13 bases at J; junction bases unmatched: 8. Per the germline V gene, CDR1 is MNHEY and CDR2 is SVGAGI. The CDR3 is CASSRGDRGGLFF. In DNA, the CDR3 is TGTGCCAGCAGCCGGGGGGACAGGGGTGGGCTGTTTTTT.

The V and J genes are TRBV9 and TRBJ2-1; 7 bases line up with TRBD1. Germline V gene data show CDR1 as SGDLS and CDR2 as YYNGEE. This CDR3 is built from 14 residues. Losses at the gene ends were 3 bases for V and 5 bases for J; bases not matched to a gene: 5. For the CDR3, the DNA is TGTGCCAGCAGCGGCAGGACAGGCCACAATGAGCAGTTCTTC. This codes for CASSGRTGHNEQFF.

The count of this clone is one. The V gene is TRBV27, the J gene TRBJ2-7, with D perhaps matching TRBD2 (5 bases). There are 13 residues in the CDR3. The germline CDR1 and CDR2 sequences are MNHEY and SMNVEV (reference sequence). Trimming shortened V by 5 bases and J by 5 bases, and 13 bases separated the two germline ends. The chain's CDR3 is CASSKNKGDEQYF. The CDR3 coding sequence is TGTGCCAGCAGTAAGAATAAGGGAGACGAGCAGTACTTC.

The J gene is TRBJ2-7, the V gene TRBV4-3, with TRBD1 identical over 7 bases. V dropped 0 bases and J dropped 2; count of bases not matched to a gene: 10. Germline CDR1 is LGHNA and CDR2 is YSLEER. This CDR3 contains 17 residues. The CDR3 here is CASSQDLLQGVAYEQYF. The CDR3, as DNA: TGCGCCAGCAGCCAAGATCTCTTGCAGGGGGTAGCCTACGAGCAGTACTTC.

The sample holds one count of this clone. The chain couples TRBV19 to TRBJ2-1; possible D gene TRBD1, 5 bases. This CDR3 is 12 amino acids long. The germline gives CDR1 LNHDA, CDR2 SQIVND (reference sequence). V was clipped by 5 bases and J by 7 bases, with 9 bases between them. CDR3 in DNA: TGTGCCAGTAGTCGACGACAGAATGAGCAGTTCTTC. This gives the protein CASSRRQNEQFF.

The chain has TRBV27 and TRBJ2-3; D gene uncertain. The V gene's germline CDR1 is MNHEY and CDR2 SMNVEV (reference sequence). The V end was cut by 7 bases, the J end by 6 bases, with 14 bases between. The CDR3 has 13 amino acids. The CDR3 here is CASNGPPGDTQYF. The CDR3 DNA follows: TGTGCCAGCAACGGCCCTCCCGGGGATACGCAGTATTTT.

This rearrangement joins TRBV6-4 to TRBJ2-7; 7 bases line up with TRBD2. This CDR3 has 14 residues. Germline V gene data show CDR1 as MRHNA and CDR2 as SNTAGT. Unmatched junction bases numbered 7, after V lost 7 bases and J lost 1 base. The CDR3 coding sequence is TGTGCCAGCAAAGAGCGGGAAGAGTCCTACGAGCAGTACTTC. It specifies CASKEREESYEQYF.

The V call is TRBV14, the J call TRBJ2-2; 12 bases fit TRBD2. The V gene's germline CDR1 is SGHDN and CDR2 FVKESK. This CDR3 is built from 21 residues. V lost 3 bases and J lost 5; bases outside the gene matches: 19. CDR3 residues: CASSHQTSGSWGTRETGELFF. In nucleotides, the CDR3 is TGTGCCAGCAGCCACCAGACTAGCGGGAGCTGGGGGACGAGAGAAACCGGGGAGCTGTTTTTT.

The V and J genes are TRBV4-3 and TRBJ2-6; 9 nucleotides agree with TRBD1. Losses at the gene ends were 1 base for V and 4 bases for J; bases not matched to a gene: 5. CDR1 LGHNA and CDR2 YSLEER come from the germline V gene. The CDR3 covers 17 residues. The DNA of the CDR3 is TGCGCCAGCAGCCAAGGCCCCGACAGGGGGGGGGCCAACGTCCTGACTTTC. Amino acids: CASSQGPDRGGANVLTF.

V gene TRBV28 combines with J gene TRBJ1-1; 7 bases align to TRBD1. CDR3 size: 14 residues. The V and J ends lost 7 bases and 3 bases, in that order; junction bases with no gene match: 8. Germline CDR1 and CDR2: MDHEN and SYDVKM. CDR3 in amino acids: CASTEGAGDTEAFF. CDR3 DNA: TGTGCCAGCACCGAGGGGGCTGGGGACACTGAAGCTTTCTTT.

The V gene is TRBV23-1, the J gene TRBJ1-1, with D unclear. TRBV23-1 is noted as an ORF with a role that remains uncertain. V lost 0 bases and J 2 bases, leaving 10 bases between the germline ends. The CDR3 totals 15 residues. CDR3 in DNA: TGCGCCAGCAGTCAATCGGAGTTGCTCAACACTGAAGCTTTCTTT. Its translation: CASSQSELLNTEAFF.

V gene TRBV12-5 combines with J gene TRBJ2-5; 7 nucleotides align to TRBD1. The V gene's germline CDR1 is LGHNT and CDR2 FRNRAP. The V gene end was trimmed by 4 bases and the J gene end by 4 bases; junction bases not matched to a gene: 9. The length of the CDR3 is 15 residues. Here the CDR3 DNA reads TGTGCTAGTGGTTCCCACTTCCGGGACAGAGAGACCCAGTACTTC. Translated: CASGSHFRDRETQYF.

V is TRBV7-9 and J is TRBJ1-2, with D perhaps matching TRBD1 (5 bases). V lost 1 base to trimming and J lost 8 bases, with 8 bases between them. This CDR3 contains 12 residues. The V gene's germline CDR1 is SEHNR and CDR2 FQNEAQ (reference sequence). Here the CDR3 reads CASSLGQGGYTF. The CDR3 DNA is TGTGCCAGCAGCTTAGGGCAGGGAGGCTACACCTTC.

This clone was detected only a few times. In nucleotides, the CDR3 is TGTGCCAGTAGTACCCGACAGGGTTGGACCGGGGAGCTGTTTTTT. Its protein product is CASSTRQGWTGELFF. The chain carries TRBV19 and TRBJ2-2; the match to TRBD1 covers 7 bases. V lost 4 bases and J lost 5; bases outside the gene matches: 7. The CDR3 is 15 residues long. Per the germline V gene, CDR1 is LNHDA and CDR2 is SQIVND (reference sequence).

The chain links TRBV7-7 to TRBJ2-1, with 13 bases fitting TRBD2. The CDR3 has 16 residues. The germline CDR1 and CDR2 sequences are SSHAT and FNYEAQ (reference sequence). The V segment lost 6 bases and the J segment 7 bases; nucleotides outside the gene matches: 9. For the CDR3, the DNA is TGTGCCAGCAGTCGAACGGGACTAGCGGGGCTGAATGAGCAGTTCTTC. Amino acids: CASSRTGLAGLNEQFF.

This clone was found once. The chain carries TRBV4-2 and TRBJ2-5; tentatively, D is TRBD2 (6 bases). The V end lost 0 bases, the J end lost 7 bases, and 18 bases lay between the germline ends. Germline-derived CDR1 and CDR2 are LGHNA and YNFKEQ. The CDR3 has 16 residues. The CDR3 region has the DNA TGTGCCAGCAGCCAAGATCCTCGGGACTCCTCCACGACCCAGTACTTC. This translates into CASSQDPRDSSTTQYF.